Each of the 11 T cell receptor beta chains below was sequenced from the same sample in a study of neoadjuvant anti-PD-1 for oral cavity cancer. Data came from immunoSEQ multiplex PCR; TCRdb stores just in-frame clones and leaves some out. The sample has approximately 15,000 clones, around 74% seen once. The material was PBMCs, obtained before nivolumab (anti-PD-1) treatment. The receptor source for this set is a person between 35 and 79 years old with oral cavity squamous cell carcinoma.

The chain links TRBV27 to TRBJ2-7; no reliable D call. Between the trimmed V and J ends, which lost 5 bases and 2 bases, there was a span of 10 bases. The germline V gene encodes CDR1 MNHEY and CDR2 SMNVEV (reference sequence). The CDR3 runs 13 residues. In DNA, the CDR3 is TGTGCCAGCAGTGCGGACGGACCCTACGAGCAGTACTTC. Translating it yields CASSADGPYEQYF.

V gene TRBV10-3 combines with J gene TRBJ2-5; 8 nucleotides match TRBD1. The CDR3 consists of 15 residues. The germline V gene has CDR1 ENHRY and CDR2 SYGVKD. The trim removed 4 bases at V and 2 bases at J, leaving 6 bases unmatched. CDR3 bases: TGTGCCATCAGTGGGGCGACAGGGGCGCAAGAGACCCAGTACTTC. Amino acids: CAISGATGAQETQYF.

The J gene is TRBJ2-5, the V gene TRBV25-1, with 10 bases that match TRBD2. The CDR3 loop spans 16 amino acids. Trimming at V came to 2 bases and at J to 4 bases, leaving 7 bases not matched to a gene. Per germline, CDR1 MGHDK and CDR2 SYGVNS. For the CDR3, the DNA is TGTGCCAGCAGTGAAGGGAGCGGGAGGGAGCTAGAGACCCAGTACTTC. The encoded protein is CASSEGSGRELETQYF.

The chain is built from TRBV15 and TRBJ2-3; the match to TRBD2 covers 9 bases. V trimming: 6 bases; J trimming: 4 bases; junction bases outside the gene matches: 11. CDR3 size: 16 residues. The V gene's germline CDR1 is LNHNV and CDR2 YYDKDF (reference sequence). The CDR3 DNA reads TGTGCCACCAGGCGTACTCCGGGACTAGCAGCAGATACGCAGTATTTT. It yields the protein CATRRTPGLAADTQYF.

On this clone: One end of the junction fails to match germline, which may point to a read error. The chain uses TRBV6-1 and TRBJ2-1, with D possibly being TRBD1 (5 bases). In germline, CDR1 is MNHNS, CDR2 SASEGT. CDR3 size: 15 residues. The CDR3 coding sequence is TGTGCCAGCCGTGAGGACCAGGGTCAATACAATGAGCAGTTCTTC. This translates into CASREDQGQYNEQFF.

The rearrangement joins TRBV9 to TRBJ2-1; 12 bases line up with TRBD2. Germline loops: CDR1 SGDLS, CDR2 YYNGEE. The CDR3 covers 21 residues. J lost 2 bases, V lost 0 bases, and 15 bases had no gene match. CDR3 DNA: TGTGCCAGCAGCGTAGAAAGTGGGGCTAGCGGGAGGGCCACCACCTACAATGAGCAGTTCTTC. Amino acid sequence: CASSVESGASGRATTYNEQFF.

In this sample, this clone turned up once. The DNA for the CDR3 is TGCGCCAGCAGCCCGGGACAGGGTATAGATGAGCAGTTCTTC. As protein: CASSPGQGIDEQFF. The rearrangement links TRBV5-1 to TRBJ2-1; TRBD1 matches 9 bases. Trimming cost V 4 bases and J 8 bases; bases outside gene matches: 7. This CDR3 has 14 residues. Germline CDR1 is SGHRS and CDR2 is YFSETQ. Full variable domain (missing parts from reference TRBV5-1 and TRBJ2-1): KAGVTQTPRYLIKTRGQQVTLSCSPISGHRSVSWYQQTPGQGLQFLFEYFSETQRNKGNFPGRFSGRQFSNSRSEMNVSTLELGDSALYLCASSPGQGIDEQFFGPGTRLTVL.

This chain connects TRBV30 to TRBJ2-7; D may match TRBD1 or TRBD2 (5 bases each). Trimming shortened V by 1 base and J by 7 bases, and 23 bases separated the two germline ends. Germline CDR1 reads GTSNPN; CDR2 reads SVGIG (reference sequence). CDR3 length equals 16 residues. DNA for the CDR3: TGTGCCTGGAGTGCCGTAAGACAGCGACTACGAGAGGAGCAGTACTTC. This codes for CAWSAVRQRLREEQYF.

V is TRBV21-1 and J is TRBJ2-5; the table's D call, TRBD2, has no DNA check behind it. The J call is uncertain, as TRBJ2-7 better fits the DNA end. TRBV21-1 is assigned pseudogene status. CDR3 size: 15 residues. The CDR3 reads CASSTAGAGRYEQYF. Written as DNA, the CDR3 is TGTGCCAGCAGTACCGCGGGTGCGGGGCGCTACGAGCAGTACTTC.

This clone occurred once. The V gene is TRBV15, the J gene TRBJ2-2, with 15 bases that match TRBD2. This CDR3 is 18 amino acids long. The germline CDR1 and CDR2 sequences are LNHNV and YYDKDF (reference sequence). The J segment lost 0 bases and the V segment lost 3 bases, leaving 2 bases of the junction unmatched. Here the CDR3 DNA reads TGTGCCACCAGCAGCGGACTAGCGGGAGGGACGAACACCGGGGAGCTGTTTTTT. Translating it yields CATSSGLAGGTNTGELFF. Together with reference TRBV15 and TRBJ2-2, the CDR3 gives the full variable domain: DAMVIQNPRYQVTQFGKPVTLSCSQTLNHNVMYWYQQKSSQAPKLLFHYYDKDFNNEADTPDNFQSRRPNTSFCFLDIRSPGLGDTAMYLCATSSGLAGGTNTGELFFGEGSRLTVL.

This rearrangement joins TRBV4-1 to TRBJ1-5, with D uncertain. V was shortened by 1 base and J by 10 bases, with 17 bases between the two germline ends. This CDR3 has 15 amino acids. Germline values: CDR1 MGHRA, CDR2 YSYEKL. CDR3: CASSQVLLSLSPQHF. Here the CDR3 DNA reads TGCGCCAGCAGCCAAGTTCTTTTGTCGCTAAGTCCCCAGCATTTT.